These T cell receptor beta chains were read from a single sample in a study of PD-1 blockade in classical Hodgkin lymphoma. Clones were read by immunoSEQ multiplex PCR, and TCRdb kept only the in-frame ones, dropping some. In the table there are approximately 34,000 clones, 76% of which are singletons. This material consisted of peripheral blood mononuclear cells (PBMCs), taken before the second cycle of nivolumab. The receptors come from a human donor with classical Hodgkin lymphoma. CDR3s include the opening cysteine and the closing phenylalanine or tryptophan. A D gene is named only where the DNA matches it firmly. Some rows have no size entry. The others give once, few or many, or a class for an expanded clone.

d_gene: NA
v_gene: TRBV7-6
abundance: NA
j_gene: TRBJ2-3
CDR3nt: TGTGCCAGCAGTTATGTCATCGGGGGATCAGATACGCAGTATTTT
CDR3aa: CASSYVIGGSDTQYF

d_gene: NA
v_gene: TRBV14
abundance: NA
j_gene: TRBJ2-7
CDR3nt: TGTGCCAGCAGCCAAGTGGGGGCGAGTGAGCAGTACTTC
CDR3aa: CASSQVGASEQYF

d_gene: NA
v_gene: TRBV6-5
abundance: NA
j_gene: TRBJ2-6
CDR3nt: TGTGCCAGCAGTTACCAGGGCGAACTTAACGTCCTGACTTTC
CDR3aa: CASSYQGELNVLTF

d_gene: NA
v_gene: TRBV4-3
abundance: NA
j_gene: TRBJ1-1
CDR3nt: TGCGCCAGCAGCCAAGAGTCAGGGAGCACTGAAGCTTTCTTT
CDR3aa: CASSQESGSTEAFF

d_gene: TRBD1
v_gene: TRBV10-1
abundance: medium-sized
j_gene: TRBJ2-7
CDR3nt: TGCGCCAGCACTTTAGGACAGGTCTACGAGCAGTACTTC
CDR3aa: CASTLGQVYEQYF

d_gene: TRBD2
v_gene: TRBV11-2
abundance: NA
j_gene: TRBJ2-7
CDR3nt: TGTGCCAGCAGCCCCTACCTTACTAGCGGGGGCTCCTACGAGCAGTACTTC
CDR3aa: CASSPYLTSGGSYEQYF

d_gene: TRBD2
v_gene: TRBV7-2
abundance: NA
j_gene: TRBJ2-7
CDR3nt: TGTGCCAGCAGCTTAGGTTTTCTGCTAGCGGGGGGCTACGAGCAGTACTTC
CDR3aa: CASSLGFLLAGGYEQYF

d_gene: TRBD1
v_gene: TRBV7-3
abundance: NA
j_gene: TRBJ2-1
CDR3nt: TGTGCCAGCAGCTTATTAGGGGCATCGAGGGGGCGGTATAATGAGCAGTTCTTC
CDR3aa: CASSLLGASRGRYNEQFF

d_gene: NA
v_gene: TRBV21-1
abundance: NA
j_gene: TRBJ2-2
CDR3nt: TGTGCCAGCAGCAAAGAAGAAGCGGGGTGGGCGGGCACCGGGGAGCTGTTTTTT
CDR3aa: CASSKEEAGWAGTGELFF

d_gene: NA
v_gene: TRBV18
abundance: NA
j_gene: TRBJ2-2
CDR3nt: TGTGCCAGCTCACCGCCACAGAACACCGGGGAGCTGTTTTTT
CDR3aa: CASSPPQNTGELFF

d_gene: NA
v_gene: TRBV12-5
abundance: once
j_gene: TRBJ1-3
CDR3nt: TGTGCTAGTGGTTTGGAAGGGACTGGAAACACCATATATTTT
CDR3aa: CASGLEGTGNTIYF

d_gene: NA
v_gene: TRBV27
abundance: NA
j_gene: TRBJ2-3
CDR3nt: TGTGCCAGCAGTTATTACCCGACAGATACGCAGTATTTT
CDR3aa: CASSYYPTDTQYF

d_gene: TRBD1
v_gene: TRBV27
abundance: few
j_gene: TRBJ2-7
CDR3nt: TGTGCCAGCAGTAAGCGCACAGGGGGCGCCGAGTACGAGCAGTACTTC
CDR3aa: CASSKRTGGAEYEQYF

d_gene: TRBD1
v_gene: TRBV11-2
abundance: NA
j_gene: TRBJ2-7
CDR3nt: TGTGCCAGCAGCGAAGGACAGGGCGGTTTTGTCGAGCAGTACTTC
CDR3aa: CASSEGQGGFVEQYF

d_gene: NA
v_gene: TRBV27
abundance: few
j_gene: TRBJ1-5
CDR3nt: TGTGCCAGCAGTTCCCCGGCTAATAGCAATCAGCCCCAGCATTTT
CDR3aa: CASSSPANSNQPQHF

d_gene: NA
v_gene: TRBV6-5
abundance: NA
j_gene: TRBJ2-7
CDR3nt: TGTGCCAGCAGTTACCGTGGGCAGCCCTACGAGCAGTACTTC
CDR3aa: CASSYRGQPYEQYF

d_gene: NA
v_gene: TRBV18
abundance: NA
j_gene: TRBJ2-5
CDR3nt: TGTGCCAGCTCCTCAAGGAGGGGGTCAGGGACCCAGTACTTC
CDR3aa: CASSSRRGSGTQYF

d_gene: NA
v_gene: TRBV11-2
abundance: few
j_gene: TRBJ2-5
CDR3nt: TGTGCCAGCAGCTTAGGTCCCCTTCAAGAGACCCAGTACTTC
CDR3aa: CASSLGPLQETQYF

d_gene: NA
v_gene: TRBV6-6
abundance: once
j_gene: TRBJ2-2
CDR3nt: TGTGCCAGCAGTATCTCCCTAGGAGGGGAGCTGTTTTTT
CDR3aa: CASSISLGGELFF

d_gene: TRBD1
v_gene: TRBV7-2
abundance: NA
j_gene: TRBJ2-7
CDR3nt: TGTGCCAGCAGCTCATCCGGGACAGGGGCGGCATACGAGCAGTACTTC
CDR3aa: CASSSSGTGAAYEQYF

d_gene: TRBD2
v_gene: TRBV15
abundance: NA
j_gene: TRBJ2-1
CDR3nt: TGTGCCACCAGGGCTAGCGGGGGAATATGGAGCTCCTACAATGAGCAGTTCTTC
CDR3aa: CATRASGGIWSSYNEQFF

d_gene: NA
v_gene: TRBV5-1
abundance: NA
j_gene: TRBJ1-1
CDR3nt: TGCGCCAGCAGCCCCCTAGGGGGTACGAACACTGAAGCTTTCTTT
CDR3aa: CASSPLGGTNTEAFF

d_gene: NA
v_gene: TRBV19
abundance: few
j_gene: TRBJ2-5
CDR3nt: TGTGCCAGTAGTGGACCGGGTTCTCGCGAGACCCAGTACTTC
CDR3aa: CASSGPGSRETQYF